This entry is about one T cell receptor beta chain. Its target is not known. This sample was included in a study of Ad26.COV2.S vaccination and SARS-CoV-2 variants. Findings and caveats of the study: Spike-specific TCR breadth was greater after Ad26.COV2.S than placebo. Vaccinees reportedly had broad spike-specific CD8+ and CD4+ T cell responses.

Germline CDR1 is SGHNT and CDR2 is YYREEE (reference sequence). V lost 0 bases to trimming and J lost 2 bases, with 6 bases between them. The CDR3 is 15 residues long. The assay was immunoSEQ multiplex PCR, and TCRdb's table has in-frame clones only and misses some. The sample lists about 350,000 clones, around 84% occurring once. Regarding treatment: approximately 18 received Ad26.COV2.S at low or high dose, single or two shots; roughly five received placebo; per-sample allocation not given. Specimen acquisition occurred on day 63 following the initial vaccine or placebo injection. The chain is built from TRBV5-4 and TRBJ1-6; the D is unclear. The specimen was peripheral blood, collected in a trial of Ad26.COV2.S vaccine versus placebo. The origin of this receptor is a person between 18 and 60 years old who received the Ad26.COV2.S COVID-19 vaccine or a placebo. CDR3 region: CASSLAQPYNSPLHF. Here the CDR3 DNA reads TGTGCCAGCAGCTTGGCACAGCCCTATAATTCACCCCTCCACTTT.